The next 20 T cell receptor beta chains were all read from a single sample in a study of vaccination and CD4 T cells after COVID-19. The antigens for these receptors are not known. This sample's treatment: approximately 9-day PBMC culture with coronavirus spike peptide pools or control peptides (ViraFEST assay). CD4+ T cells that had been cultured provided DNA sequenced with the Oncomine TCR Beta short-read assay. TCRdb called the PCR reads again in MiXCR, with one record for every CDR3 protein. The sample records about 9,300 distinct CDR3 sequences, about half being singletons. The material sequenced was CD4+ T cells from blood, cultured in vitro. These receptors originate from a human donor who had recovered from COVID-19.

This clonotype was counted between two and nine times. The V call is TRBV2, the J call TRBJ2-2; D is undetermined. This CDR3 is built from 13 residues. V lost 3 bases to trimming and J lost 5 bases, with 7 bases between them. The germline CDR1 and CDR2 sequences are SNHLY and FYNNEI. The CDR3 is CASSDSVTGELFF. As DNA, the CDR3 is TGTGCCAGCAGTGATTCAGTAACCGGGGAGCTGTTTTTT.

Here the CDR3 reads CASSRSFQGPELFF. The CDR3 nucleotides are TGTGCCAGCAGTAGGTCATTCCAGGGTCCGGAGCTGTTTTTT. V gene TRBV25-1 combines with J gene TRBJ2-2; a weak D match, TRBD1 (5 bases). CDR3 size: 14 residues. Germline V gene lookup returns CDR1 MGHDK and CDR2 SYGVNS. Deletions cut 5 bases from V and 10 bases from J, with 17 bases between.

The chain recombines TRBV2 with TRBJ2-2; 12 positions agree with TRBD2. This CDR3 is 18 amino acids long. J gave up 6 bases and V 5 bases, and 13 bases lay outside the gene matches. CDR1 and CDR2 from the germline V gene are SNHLY and FYNNEI. The CDR3 loop is CASSLAGGVVRNAGELFF. The CDR3 DNA sequence: TGTGCCAGCAGTCTAGCGGGAGGGGTAGTTCGAAATGCCGGGGAGCTGTTTTTT.

The chain uses TRBV21-1 and TRBJ2-7; the table's D gene call, TRBD2, was not cross checked with the DNA. TRBV21-1 is classified as a pseudogene. This CDR3 has 16 residues. DNA of the CDR3: TGTGCCAGCAGCAAAGCTGCTAGGCAGAACTCCTACGAGCAGTACTTC. This translates into CASSKAARQNSYEQYF.

The rearrangement uses TRBV5-4 and TRBJ1-1; D may be TRBD1 (5 bases). The length of the CDR3 is 16 residues. Trimming took 2 bases from V and 0 from J, leaving 14 bases between them. Germline V gene sequence: CDR1 SGHNT, CDR2 YYREEE (reference sequence). The CDR3 DNA sequence: TGTGCCAGCAGCTTCGGGATCGGGGGTATGAACACTGAAGCTTTCTTT. It specifies CASSFGIGGMNTEAFF.

This rearrangement joins TRBV10-1 to TRBJ2-7; D is ambiguous. V lost 9 bases to trimming and J lost 2 bases, with 8 bases between them. The CDR3 has 11 amino acids. Germline V gives CDR1 WNHNN, CDR2 SYGVQD (reference sequence). The DNA for the CDR3 is TGCGCCAGGTGCTCGCCCTACGAGCAGTACTTC. It is translated as CARCSPYEQYF.

This chain joins TRBV7-2 and TRBJ1-4; no reliable D call. The CDR3 loop spans 14 amino acids. Germline V lookup: CDR1 SGHTA, CDR2 FQGNSA. Deletions cut 0 bases from V and 7 bases from J, with 9 bases between. CDR3 nucleotide sequence: TGTGCCAGCAGCTTAGCCAGTTTCGGTGAAAAACTGTTTTTT. Protein: CASSLASFGEKLFF.

This rearrangement joins TRBV20-1 to TRBJ2-1; tentatively, D is TRBD1 or TRBD2 (5 bases each). Germline V gives CDR1 DFQATT, CDR2 SNEGSKA (reference sequence). The CDR3 sequence is 14 residues long. V dropped 1 base and J dropped 6 bases, with 13 bases sitting between them. The CDR3 bases are TGCAGTGCTAGAGGCCCCGGGACCATCAATGAGCAGTTCTTC. Translating it yields CSARGPGTINEQFF.

This clonotype was picked up one time. The chain links TRBV4-1 to TRBJ2-3; unclear D gene. The V gene lost 0 bases and the J gene lost 0 bases, with 7 bases spanning the gap. The CDR3 extends over 15 amino acids. From germline, CDR1 is MGHRA and CDR2 YSYEKL. The CDR3 DNA reads as TGCGCCAGCAGCCAAGATAACCTAAGCACAGATACGCAGTATTTT. Encoded protein: CASSQDNLSTDTQYF.

A few counts support this clonotype. The chain joins TRBV4-3 to TRBJ2-1; D remains unclear. Germline V lookup: CDR1 LGHNA, CDR2 YSLEER. V dropped 0 bases and J dropped 4 bases, with 10 bases sitting between them. The CDR3 has 15 residues. The CDR3 DNA is TGCGCCAGCAGCCAAGAATTGCGCCAGTACAATGAGCAGTTCTTC. Its translation: CASSQELRQYNEQFF.

The table lists this clonotype with a few counts. The rearrangement links TRBV6-2 or TRBV6-3 to TRBJ1-2; a weak D match, TRBD1 (6 bases). Trimming pared 5 bases from V and 7 bases from J, leaving 26 bases between. This CDR3 region has 17 residues. CDR1 is MNHEY, CDR2 SVGEGT, per germline. As DNA, the CDR3 is TGTGCCAGCAGTCTCTTGGGGGCGTCAGGGGCGGTTTCTGGCTACACCTTC. It encodes CASSLLGASGAVSGYTF.

V gene TRBV2 combines with J gene TRBJ2-2, with 7 bases lining up with TRBD2. J lost 5 bases, V lost 5 bases, and 5 bases had no gene match. CDR3 length: 14 residues. Germline assignment: CDR1 SNHLY and CDR2 FYNNEI. The CDR3 loop reads CASSSEAGTGELFF. The CDR3 nucleotides are TGTGCCAGCAGTTCCGAAGCGGGAACCGGGGAGCTGTTTTTT. Full variable domain (outside the CDR3, taken from reference TRBV2 and TRBJ2-2): EPEVTQTPSHQVTQMGQEVILRCVPISNHLYFYWYRQILGQKVEFLVSFYNNEISEKSEIFDDQFSVERPDGSNFTLKIRSTKLEDSAMYFCASSSEAGTGELFFGEGSRLTVL.

The chain combines TRBV3-1 with TRBJ1-6; TRBD1 matches at 8 bases. V shed 4 bases and J 7 bases; nucleotides not matched to a gene: 6. The CDR3 covers 15 residues. In germline, CDR1 is LGHDT, CDR2 YNNKEL (reference sequence). In DNA form, the CDR3 reads TGTGCCAGCAGCCTTCAGGACAGGGCGAATTCACCCCTCCACTTT. Amino acid sequence: CASSLQDRANSPLHF.

There are a few counts of this clonotype. V usage is TRBV10-3 and J usage is TRBJ1-3; D not certain. Between the trimmed V and J ends, which lost 8 bases and 0 bases, there was a span of 14 bases. The length of the CDR3 is 15 residues. The germline V gene has CDR1 ENHRY and CDR2 SYGVKD. DNA of the CDR3: TGTGCCATCCGTCCCGGGGTGAACTCTGGAAACACCATATATTTT. It specifies CAIRPGVNSGNTIYF.

This chain connects TRBV7-3 to TRBJ1-6; D not certain. V was shortened by 3 bases and J by 4 bases, with 4 bases between the two germline ends. Germline V CDR1 and CDR2: SGHTA, FQGTGA. The CDR3 covers 13 residues. The CDR3 here is CASSFQYNSPLHF. The CDR3 DNA sequence: TGTGCCAGCAGCTTTCAGTATAATTCACCCCTCCACTTT.

This sequence joins TRBV19 and TRBJ2-3; no clear D. Germline V gene sequence: CDR1 LNHDA, CDR2 SQIVND (reference sequence). The ends were cut back, 3 bases at V and 4 bases at J, with 8 bases in the middle. The CDR3 spans 13 residues. The CDR3 DNA sequence: TGTGCCAGTAGTATGCAACTTCCAGATACGCAGTATTTT. This gives the protein CASSMQLPDTQYF. Full variable domain (missing parts from reference TRBV19 and TRBJ2-3): DGGITQSPKYLFRKEGQNVTLSCEQNLNHDAMYWYRQDPGQGLRLIYYSQIVNDFQKGDIAEGYSVSREKKESFPLTVTSAQKNPTAFYLCASSMQLPDTQYFGPGTRLTVL.

This clonotype has a handful of counts. The DNA of the CDR3 is TGTGCCAGCAGTTACGATAGGGCCCCCTATGGCTACACCTTC. As protein: CASSYDRAPYGYTF. V gene TRBV6-5 combines with J gene TRBJ1-2, with unresolved D. Trimming took 2 bases from V and 4 from J, leaving 11 bases between them. Germline V lookup: CDR1 MNHEY, CDR2 SVGAGI. This CDR3 is built from 14 residues.

This clonotype has only a few counts. The rearrangement links TRBV30 to TRBJ2-5, with 7 bases identical to TRBD2. Germline V gives CDR1 GTSNPN, CDR2 SVGIG (reference sequence). V gave up 3 bases and J gave up 3 bases; unmatched junction bases: 13. This CDR3 region has 16 residues. The DNA of the CDR3 is TGTGCCTGGAGCCACCGAATAGCGGGCCTGAAAGAGACCCAGTACTTC. As protein: CAWSHRIAGLKETQYF.

This clonotype was seen more than once but under ten times. The chain employs TRBV7-9 and TRBJ1-6; unclear D gene. Germline V lookup: CDR1 SEHNR, CDR2 FQNEAQ (reference sequence). V lost 0 bases to trimming and J lost 4 bases, with 1 base between them. This CDR3 has 13 residues. Here the CDR3 DNA reads TGTGCCAGCAGCTTAGCTTATAATTCACCCCTCCACTTT. Its protein is CASSLAYNSPLHF.

The gene calls are TRBV6-2 or TRBV6-3 and TRBJ1-6; 7 nucleotides agree with TRBD1. CDR1 MNHEY and CDR2 SVGEGT come from the germline V gene. The CDR3 contains 13 residues. The ends lost 7 bases at V and 11 bases at J; junction bases unmatched: 8. The CDR3 sequence: CASKPGQTAPLHF. The CDR3 coding sequence is TGTGCCAGCAAACCGGGACAGACAGCACCCCTCCACTTT.